The present entry profiles one TCR beta chain with its context. This same CDR3 is encoded by further DNA sequences in the sample. The sample belongs to a study of blood T cell repertoires in COVID-19. With V trimmed by 5 bases and J by 1 base, 7 bases remained unmatched. The germline V gene encodes CDR1 MDHEN and CDR2 SYDVKM. The CDR3 is 15 amino acids. Sequencing used immunoSEQ multiplex PCR; TCRdb keeps in-frame clones, though not all of them. This sample has about 300,000 clones, with approximately 84% found just once. The sequence derives from a man aged 30-40 years who had recovered from COVID-19. The sequencing sample was made of PBMCs or T cells enriched from blood (not recorded which). The V gene is TRBV28, the J gene TRBJ2-5, with 7 nucleotides matching TRBD1. CDR3 loop: CASSLLAGGQETQYF. CDR3 coding DNA: TGTGCCAGCAGTCTCCTCGCAGGGGGCCAAGAGACCCAGTACTTC.